A single sample gave rise to the 10 T cell receptor beta chains below, sequenced in a study of blood T cell repertoires in COVID-19. Clones were sequenced by immunoSEQ multiplex PCR, and TCRdb holds only the in-frame ones, with some missing. The table records over 400,000 clones, approximately 86% of them present only once. The sequenced sample was PBMCs or T cells enriched from blood (not recorded which). These receptor sequences come from an older woman who had recovered from COVID-19.

The chain employs TRBV5-8 and TRBJ2-7, with a possible D match to TRBD1 (6 bases). Looked up from germline, CDR1 is SGHTS and CDR2 is YDEGEE. The CDR3 has 14 residues. V shed 0 bases and J shed 5 bases, with 12 bases lying between them. CDR3 nucleotide sequence: TGTGCCAGCAGCTTGGCTGTAGGGGGAGACGAGCAGTACGTC. Its protein is CASSLAVGGDEQYV.

The V gene is TRBV11-2, the J gene TRBJ2-5; 9 bases agree with TRBD1. Germline V gives CDR1 SGHAT, CDR2 FQNNGV. J was trimmed by 4 bases and V by 5 bases; bases with no gene match: 11. This CDR3 region has 16 residues. CDR3 loop: CASSTPGQGVGETQYF. In DNA, the CDR3 is TGTGCCAGCAGCACACCGGGACAGGGAGTCGGAGAGACCCAGTACTTC.

V usage is TRBV29-1 and J usage is TRBJ2-1; 8 positions agree with TRBD1. There are 13 residues in the CDR3. Germline V CDR1 and CDR2: SQVTM, ANQGSEA. V shed 8 bases, J shed 4 bases, and the junction held 7 bases outside the gene matches. Here the CDR3 reads CSTWTGLYNEQFF. The CDR3 DNA sequence: TGCAGCACCTGGACAGGGCTATACAATGAGCAGTTCTTC.

This clone has just one count. The chain combines TRBV11-2 with TRBJ1-6; D remains ambiguous. The CDR3 is 14 residues long. The V end was cut by 4 bases, the J end by 3 bases, with 7 bases between. Germline V gene data show CDR1 as SGHAT and CDR2 as FQNNGV. Written as DNA, the CDR3 is TGTGCCAGCAGCTGGGCCCTCTATAATTCACCCCTCCACTTT. It is translated as CASSWALYNSPLHF.

The chain links TRBV7-9 to TRBJ1-3; TRBD1 aligns across 8 bases. The CDR3 has 14 amino acids. Per germline, CDR1 SEHNR and CDR2 FQNEAQ (reference sequence). The junction had 3 bases not matched to a gene; V was cut back by 8 bases and J by 0 bases. Here the CDR3 reads CASGQGYSGNTIYF. CDR3 DNA sequence: TGTGCCAGCGGACAGGGTTACTCTGGAAACACCATATATTTT.

This clone was seen only once. This chain uses TRBV6-5 with TRBJ2-2; 12 bases agree with TRBD1. Trimming took 7 bases from V and 7 from J; bases not matched to a gene: 7. CDR3 size: 15 residues. CDR1 and CDR2 from the germline V gene are MNHEY and SVGAGI. Written as DNA, the CDR3 is TGTGCCAGCACTCTAGGGACAGGGGGCGGCGGGGAGCTGTTTTTT. This translates into CASTLGTGGGGELFF.

This sequence joins TRBV5-6 and TRBJ2-5; 8 bases agree with TRBD1. The V gene's germline CDR1 is SGHDT and CDR2 YYEEEE. V was clipped by 4 bases and J by 3 bases; unmatched bases: 5. The CDR3 is 14 amino acids. The CDR3 spells CASSTPGGKETQYF. The CDR3 DNA is TGTGCCAGCAGCACTCCAGGGGGCAAAGAGACCCAGTACTTC.

The chain combines TRBV28 with TRBJ1-6, with 8 positions matching TRBD1. After removal of 5 bases from V and 11 bases from J, the junction contained 14 bases not matched to a gene. This CDR3 contains 16 residues. Germline-derived CDR1 and CDR2 are MDHEN and SYDVKM. The CDR3 coding sequence is TGTGCCAGCAGTCTCGCAGGGGGCTCCAGGGGCCCACCCCTCCACTTT. Protein: CASSLAGGSRGPPLHF.

The V gene is TRBV27, the J gene TRBJ2-2; a possible D gene is TRBD1 (5 bases). Germline V gene lookup returns CDR1 MNHEY and CDR2 SMNVEV (reference sequence). The ends were cut back, 5 bases at V and 3 bases at J, with 10 bases in the middle. There are 14 residues in the CDR3. The CDR3 coding sequence is TGTGCCAGCAGTCCCAGGGTTGACACCGGGGAGCTGTTTTTT. This translates into CASSPRVDTGELFF.

This clone has a single count. CDR3 sequence reads: CASRPGQGATGELFF. DNA of the CDR3: TGTGCCAGCAGGCCGGGACAGGGGGCCACCGGGGAGCTGTTTTTT. The chain links TRBV21-1 to TRBJ2-2; the D call in the table, TRBD1, was not verified against the DNA. TRBV21-1 is labeled a pseudogene. This CDR3 region has 15 residues.